This T cell receptor (beta chain) is drawn from a study of read filtering for tumor transcriptome and immune sequencing. About the study: Transcriptome libraries were built from DNase-treated RNA. TCR-mapped reads were about 3.5 to 11 million with IR-seq versus about 85 to 1,300 with RNA-seq. General study findings and limits: RNA-seq captured clonotypes less deeply and reliably than IR-seq. Single-read clonotypes: 80% to 90% of IR-seq clonotypes (about 3.5% of reads), roughly 73% of RNA-seq clonotypes (44.6% of reads).

From 300 to 400 ng of RNA, a library with molecular barcoded alpha/delta and beta/gamma adaptors was made. TCRdb redid the calling of the reads with MiXCR, one entry per CDR3 protein. The sample includes approximately 93,000 distinct CDR3 sequences, 20% to 25% of them seen just once. Ten or more counts support this clonotype. What it recognizes is unknown. Sequencing input: a population of CD138-negative cells sorted from bone marrow. This clonotype originated in a donor at least 40 years old with multiple myeloma.

The CDR3 DNA reads TGTGCCAGCGGAAACAGGGGAGCAGGAGAGACCCAGTACTTC. Residues: CASGNRGAGETQYF. The chain combines TRBV6-6 with TRBJ2-5; 7 nucleotides line up with TRBD1. J was trimmed by 4 bases and V by 8 bases; bases with no gene match: 10. The CDR3 loop spans 14 amino acids. From germline, CDR1 is MNHNY and CDR2 SVGAGI (reference sequence).